Shown below are 27 T cell receptor beta chains from a single sample sequenced in a study of T cells in Graves' hyperthyroidism and ophthalmopathy. Amplified regions were TCR beta CDR3 sequences from RNA transcripts. Primed by the HTBI set, a first-round RT-PCR was run on the TCR CDR3. Via MiXCR, TCRdb re-called the multiplex PCR reads, giving one row per CDR3 protein. The table has some 350,000 distinct CDR3 sequences, about 25% seen once. Input material: blood. These receptors were collected from a man aged 45-65 years with Graves' hyperthyroidism.

On this clonotype: A junction end diverges from the germline sequence, so it may reflect a read error. The chain uses TRBV5-1 and TRBJ2-1, with no clear D. Germline CDR1 SGHRS, CDR2 YFSETQ. CDR3 length: 14 amino acids. The CDR3: CASSAAPVYTEQFF. CDR3 coding DNA: TGCGCCAGCAGCGCAGCCCCGGTCTACACTGAGCAGTTCTTC.

In the case of this clonotype: This may stem from a read error, because a much larger clone lies one nucleotide away. The chain recombines TRBV12-3 or TRBV12-4 with TRBJ1-1; D gene unclear. This CDR3 contains 14 residues. Trimming shortened V by 3 bases and J by 5 bases, and 13 bases separated the two germline ends. CDR3 sequence (DNA): TGTGCCAGCAGTTTCCGGGTTACGGGAACTGAAGCTTTCTTT. Translating gives CASSFRVTGTEAFF.

Many counts were recorded for this clonotype. This chain uses TRBV2 with TRBJ2-1; 10 positions match TRBD1. Trimming at V came to 4 bases and at J to 7 bases, leaving 4 bases not matched to a gene. This CDR3 spans 14 amino acids. Per germline, CDR1 SNHLY and CDR2 FYNNEI. The CDR3 spells CASSGQGARNEQFF. CDR3 nucleotide sequence: TGTGCCAGCAGTGGACAGGGGGCGAGGAATGAGCAGTTCTTC.

The chain is built from TRBV10-3 and TRBJ2-5; D is unresolved. Germline CDR1 and CDR2: ENHRY and SYGVKD. The CDR3 contains 14 residues. V lost 6 bases to trimming and J lost 0 bases, with 11 bases between them. CDR3 sequence: CAIRARPDQETQYF. CDR3 in DNA: TGTGCCATCAGGGCTAGGCCCGACCAAGAGACCCAGTACTTC.

This clonotype showed up just a few times. The chain has TRBV5-1 and TRBJ1-4; 8 bases agree with TRBD1. CDR3 size: 17 residues. Per germline, CDR1 SGHRS and CDR2 YFSETQ. Trimming at V came to 4 bases and at J to 4 bases, leaving 12 bases not matched to a gene. CDR3 DNA sequence: TGCGCCAGCAGCCTAGACCCGCAGGGGGCGGGTAATGAAAAACTGTTTTTT. Its protein product is CASSLDPQGAGNEKLFF.

V gene TRBV30 combines with J gene TRBJ2-5; D unresolved. This CDR3 spans 12 amino acids. The V end was cut by 0 bases, the J end by 2 bases, with 4 bases between. The germline V gene has CDR1 GTSNPN and CDR2 SVGIG (reference sequence). The DNA of the CDR3 is TGTGCCTGGAGTGTACGGCAAGAGACCCAGTACTTC. It yields the protein CAWSVRQETQYF.

The chain has TRBV20-1 and TRBJ2-1, with a weak D call TRBD2 (5 bases). This CDR3 has 11 residues. CDR1 is DFQATT, CDR2 SNEGSKA, per germline (reference sequence). This CDR3 reads CRALNGDEQFF. The CDR3, as DNA: TGCAGAGCTCTTAACGGGGATGAGCAGTTCTTC.

The V and J genes are TRBV11-2 and TRBJ2-3; D is possibly TRBD2 (6 bases). Germline assignment: CDR1 SGHAT and CDR2 FQNNGV. Trimming shortened V by 5 bases and J by 3 bases, and 15 bases separated the two germline ends. The CDR3 totals 15 residues. CDR3 nucleotides: TGTGCCAGCAGCCCCTGGGGGGTAGGGACAGATACGCAGTATTTT. Its protein product is CASSPWGVGTDTQYF.

This clonotype was seen repeatedly, ten times or more. The chain has TRBV12-3 or TRBV12-4 and TRBJ2-3; D is ambiguous. With 5 bases removed from V and 2 bases from J, the gap between germline ends came to 14 bases. This CDR3 is 15 amino acids long. The CDR3 loop is CASSPPDGFTDTQYF. The CDR3, as DNA: TGTGCCAGCAGTCCGCCGGACGGATTCACAGATACGCAGTATTTT.

This clonotype was found many times. The rearrangement links TRBV24-1 to TRBJ2-2; D is uncertain. This CDR3 is built from 13 residues. CDR1 KGHDR and CDR2 SFDVKD come from the germline V gene. The ends were cut back, 9 bases at V and 0 bases at J, with 7 bases in the middle. The chain's CDR3 is CATETPNTGELFF. CDR3 bases: TGTGCCACCGAAACCCCGAACACCGGGGAGCTGTTTTTT.

This clonotype showed up just a few times. V is TRBV12-3 or TRBV12-4 and J is TRBJ2-3, with D possibly being TRBD1 (5 bases). The CDR3 has 13 amino acids. Trimming took off 5 bases at V and 0 bases at J, with 6 bases between the two ends. CDR3 amino acids: CASSRQSTDTQYF. The CDR3, as DNA: TGTGCCAGCAGTAGACAGAGCACAGATACGCAGTATTTT.

The chain is built from TRBV20-1 and TRBJ2-5; 10 nucleotides align to TRBD2. Per germline, CDR1 DFQATT and CDR2 SNEGSKA (reference sequence). With 3 bases clipped from V and 2 bases from J, the junction kept 9 bases outside the gene matches. The CDR3 has 16 residues. The chain's CDR3 is CSASDLAGDGQETQYF. Here the CDR3 DNA reads TGCAGTGCTAGCGACCTAGCGGGAGATGGGCAAGAGACCCAGTACTTC.

This clonotype was seen only a few times. The genes are TRBV15 and TRBJ2-1; possible D gene TRBD2, 5 bases. Trimming left V 5 bases short and J 6 bases short, with 11 bases between. The germline V gene has CDR1 LNHNV and CDR2 YYDKDF (reference sequence). This CDR3 region has 13 residues. Here the CDR3 reads CATSGRAFNEQFF. CDR3 in DNA: TGTGCCACCAGCGGGCGGGCATTCAATGAGCAGTTCTTC.

The genes are TRBV20-1 and TRBJ2-5; 7 bases map to TRBD2. CDR3 size: 14 residues. The germline V gene encodes CDR1 DFQATT and CDR2 SNEGSKA (reference sequence). V was clipped by 4 bases and J by 1 base; unmatched bases: 6. The CDR3 spells CSAKRLAVQETQYF. CDR3 DNA: TGCAGTGCTAAAAGACTAGCCGTCCAAGAGACCCAGTACTTC.

In its sample, this clonotype was seen a few times. The rearrangement joins TRBV3-1 to TRBJ1-2, with D hard to call. V was pared by 1 base and J by 7 bases, with 7 bases between. The length of the CDR3 is 12 residues. Per the germline V gene, CDR1 is LGHDT and CDR2 is YNNKEL (reference sequence). CDR3 bases: TGTGCCAGCAGCCAAGTATTGGGTGGCTACACCTTC. Translated, it gives CASSQVLGGYTF.

V usage is TRBV5-1 and J usage is TRBJ2-1, with 7 bases fitting TRBD2. V shed 3 bases and J 13 bases; nucleotides not matched to a gene: 4. This CDR3 is built from 11 residues. The germline V gene has CDR1 SGHRS and CDR2 YFSETQ. This chain's CDR3 is CASSSGLVQFF. The CDR3 nucleotides are TGCGCCAGCAGCTCTGGACTAGTTCAGTTCTTC.

The chain combines TRBV27 with TRBJ1-2; 8 nucleotides agree with TRBD1. The CDR3 spans 17 residues. V dropped 2 bases and J dropped 4; count of bases not matched to a gene: 12. Germline V CDR1 and CDR2: MNHEY, SMNVEV (reference sequence). The CDR3 DNA reads TGTGCCAGCAGTTTAACCCTCTCAGGGGGCGCTTCCTATGGCTACACCTTC. It encodes CASSLTLSGGASYGYTF.

This clonotype has a count of ten or more. CDR3 bases: TGTGCCAGCAGTCCGTGGACAGGCGCCAACACTGAAGCTTTCTTT. As protein: CASSPWTGANTEAFF. The rearrangement joins TRBV28 to TRBJ1-1; 7 bases agree with TRBD1. The CDR3 consists of 15 residues. Germline loops: CDR1 MDHEN, CDR2 SYDVKM. Trimming removed 5 bases from V and 2 bases from J; junction bases left unmatched: 8.

V usage is TRBV27 and J usage is TRBJ2-1; D ambiguous. Germline lookup yields CDR1 MNHEY and CDR2 SMNVEV (reference sequence). V lost 8 bases and J 0 bases, leaving 26 bases between the germline ends. CDR3 length equals 19 residues. The CDR3 region is CASPCRPARNTYSYNEQFF. The DNA for the CDR3 is TGTGCCAGCCCCTGCCGGCCGGCCCGGAATACCTACTCCTACAATGAGCAGTTCTTC.

This clonotype turned up a few times. The J gene is TRBJ1-1, the V gene TRBV6-1; 8 bases are shared with TRBD1. Per the germline V gene, CDR1 is MNHNS and CDR2 is SASEGT. The CDR3 spans 12 residues. With V trimmed by 6 bases and J by 5 bases, 2 bases remained unmatched. CDR3 in amino acids: CASRYRGTEAFF. The CDR3 region has the DNA TGTGCCAGCAGGTACAGGGGGACTGAAGCTTTCTTT.

This clonotype turned up a few times. The rearrangement joins TRBV19 to TRBJ1-2; unclear D gene. The V gene lost 3 bases and the J gene lost 8 bases, with 13 bases spanning the gap. This CDR3 spans 13 amino acids. Per germline, CDR1 LNHDA and CDR2 SQIVND (reference sequence). CDR3 DNA: TGTGCCAGTAGTATCTCAGTCTTAGTAGGCTACACCTTC. This gives the protein CASSISVLVGYTF.

This clonotype has at least ten counts. The junction and the germline gene differ at one end; a read error may be behind it. The chain uses TRBV11-2 and TRBJ2-2; TRBD2 agrees at 8 bases. CDR1 SGHAT and CDR2 FQNNGV come from the germline V gene. The CDR3 consists of 15 residues. The DNA for the CDR3 is TGTGCCAGCAGCTTAGCGGTACAGCCGGCGGGGGGGCTGTTTTTT. This gives the protein CASSLAVQPAGGLFF.

This clonotype was seen a single time. V is TRBV14 and J is TRBJ2-1; 9 positions agree with TRBD1. The CDR3 contains 11 residues. The germline V gene has CDR1 SGHDN and CDR2 FVKESK. J lost 14 bases, V lost 4 bases, and 3 bases had no gene match. The CDR3: CASSPGTGKFF. DNA of the CDR3: TGTGCCAGCAGCCCTGGGACAGGGAAGTTCTTC.

The chain joins TRBV5-1 to TRBJ2-1; TRBD2 might be the D (6 bases). The germline gives CDR1 SGHRS, CDR2 YFSETQ. This CDR3 region has 15 residues. Trimming cost V 3 bases and J 12 bases, with 22 bases left between them. The CDR3 sequence is CASSSGGDSTQRQFF. The DNA for the CDR3 is TGCGCCAGCAGCTCCGGTGGGGACTCCACCCAGCGGCAGTTCTTC.

The V and J genes are TRBV28 and TRBJ2-5; perhaps TRBD2 as D (5 bases). V was pared by 5 bases and J by 4 bases, with 14 bases between. This CDR3 has 14 residues. Looked up from germline, CDR1 is MDHEN and CDR2 is SYDVKM. CDR3 coding DNA: TGTGCCAGCAGTCTCGGACTCCTTGGAGAGACCCAGTACTTC. Translation gives CASSLGLLGETQYF.

This chain joins TRBV10-1 and TRBJ2-3, with no clear D. V lost 0 bases and J lost 4, with 5 bases in between. The CDR3 loop spans 13 amino acids. Germline-derived CDR1 and CDR2 are WNHNN and SYGVQD (reference sequence). The CDR3 coding sequence is TGCGCCAGCAGTGAGTCGCAACCAGATACGCAGTATTTT. Protein: CASSESQPDTQYF.

V usage is TRBV6-2 or TRBV6-3 and J usage is TRBJ1-1; D might be TRBD1 (6 bases). The germline gives CDR1 MNHEY, CDR2 SVGEGT. V shed 6 bases and J shed 3 bases, with 17 bases lying between them. The CDR3 totals 15 residues. The CDR3 region is CASSEMWDIYTEAFF. CDR3 nucleotide sequence: TGTGCCAGCAGCGAAATGTGGGACATATACACTGAAGCTTTCTTT.